This T cell receptor (beta chain) was sequenced during a study of blood T cell repertoires in COVID-19 (dated by TCRdb to 2018 to 2020). With respect to the entire study: Samples from collaborators originated in the United States, Italy and Spain and spanned both the acute and convalescent phases of COVID-19. The material from the prospective study consisted of cDNA or gDNA derived from T cells, B-cell-depleted T cells, or PBMCs. Deeply sampled blood TCRbeta repertoires from subjects exposed to, actively infected with, or recovered from COVID-19 were included in the dataset. The repertoires were released in a freely available public database meant as a resource for research on the immune response to SARS-CoV-2. The samples were drawn from two sources: the first 160 participants of the ongoing ImmuneRACE study, and 1,000 to 1,500 subjects contributed by 6 global collaborators. Nearly every sample came with metadata listing a de-identified subject ID, COVID-19 status, age in years and sex. Where available, HLA class I and class II types were taken from metadata supplied by the sample provider and were not determined by assay-based typing.

Participants in the prospective study were enrolled through a virtual design, were aged roughly 18 to 100 years, and lived in 24 United States geographic areas. In the prospective study, cohorts were assigned on the basis of participant-reported clinical history obtained from a screening survey and a study questionnaire. Recovered participants in ImmuneRACE Cohort 3 were defined by two consecutive negative NP/OP PCR tests, clearance by a healthcare professional, or resolution of symptoms. In the prospective study, whole blood, serum and a nasopharyngeal or oropharyngeal swab were collected from each participant by mobile phlebotomists. Additional blood draws and questionnaires over an approximately 2-month period could optionally be provided by prospective study participants. Before DNA extraction, prospective study blood samples were shipped either frozen or at room temperature. What the work shows at the level of the full study, not this receptor alone: How much clinical and demographic metadata was included differed by source and by participant, and the metadata was provided uncurated.

A note on this clone: Its antigen is currently not known. It has no much larger one-base neighbor in the sample; base qualities were not kept.

TCRbeta CDR3 regions were amplified from genomic DNA by means of the immunoSEQ Assay, a bias-controlled multiplex PCR. As for how the authors treated the data: The number of nucleated cells in each sample was estimated from the amplification of reference gene primers within the assay. Sequence reads were collapsed and filtered to measure the absolute abundance of every unique TCRbeta CDR3 rearrangement. For each sample, productive Simpson clonality was calculated as the square root of Simpson's diversity index across productive rearrangements. Sourced from immuneACCESS, this table was stored by TCRdb with only in-frame sequences that have V and J called. A share of the clones is absent; for the studies checked, an unresolved V gene accounts for under half, and the remainder has no known explanation. V and J calls and clone size follow that table, whereas D and trimming were derived from the DNA. The sample table shows about 200,000 clones, and 75% to 85% are seen once. Together, the top ten hold about 10% of the sample.

The V end gives up 1 base and the J end 3 bases, leaving 6 bases in the junction not matched to a gene. CDR1 and CDR2 were assigned from the germline V gene as KGHSH and LQKENI. From the cysteine through the phenylalanine, the CDR3 covers 16 amino acids. The read is trimmed to its CDR3 DNA, 48 bases read in frame from base 1. This sequence originates from a man aged 40-55 years who had recovered from COVID-19. The receptor chain draws on TRBV18 and TRBJ2-1, and 7 bases in between align with TRBD2. Material for sequencing was PBMCs or T cells enriched from blood (not recorded which). The CDR3 amino acid sequence is: CASSPQGGGIYNEQFF. The DNA reads TGTGCCAGCTCACCACAAGGCGGGGGAATCTACAATGAGCAGTTCTTC.